These 3 T cell receptor beta chains were all obtained from the same sample, sequenced in a study of blood T cell repertoires in COVID-19. The method was immunoSEQ multiplex PCR; TCRdb's version includes in-frame clones alone and lacks a portion of them. The data show 180,000 or so clones, with 85% to 90% seen just once and about 7% held by the top ten. Sequenced: peripheral blood. These receptors came from a woman older than 75 in a cohort sampled during active or convalescent COVID-19.

CDR3 sequence (DNA): TGTGCCAGCAGTGAACCGGGACAGGGTATTCGAGGCTATGGCTACACCTTC. Encoded protein: CASSEPGQGIRGYGYTF. V and J are TRBV6-1 and TRBJ1-2, with TRBD1 matching 9 bases. The ends lost 2 bases at V and 4 bases at J; junction bases unmatched: 11. This CDR3 region has 17 residues. The germline V gene has CDR1 MNHNS and CDR2 SASEGT.

The chain uses TRBV29-1 and TRBJ1-5, with 8 bases that match TRBD1. V shed 6 bases and J 0 bases; nucleotides not matched to a gene: 4. The CDR3 loop spans 14 amino acids. In germline, CDR1 is SQVTM, CDR2 ANQGSEA. The CDR3 region has the DNA TGCAGCGTGGGGACAGGTTTTAGCAATCAGCCCCAGCATTTT. It codes for CSVGTGFSNQPQHF.

The V and J genes are TRBV6-5 and TRBJ1-1; D uncertain. The CDR3 totals 13 residues. V dropped 2 bases and J dropped 4 bases, with 8 bases sitting between them. Germline V gene lookup returns CDR1 MNHEY and CDR2 SVGAGI. The CDR3 is CASSYRCATEAFF. Written as DNA, the CDR3 is TGTGCCAGCAGTTACCGGTGCGCCACTGAAGCTTTCTTT.